This T cell receptor (beta chain) was sequenced for a study of Ad26.COV2.S vaccination and SARS-CoV-2 variants. Overall study: Ad26.COV2.S, an intramuscular injection, was given once or twice 56 days apart.

CDR3 length: 12 residues. Per the germline V gene, CDR1 is LNHDA and CDR2 is SQIVND (reference sequence). The ends were cut back, 7 bases at V and 2 bases at J, with 8 bases in the middle. Treatment indicated: 15 to 20 received Ad26.COV2.S at low or high dose, single or two shots; about 5 received placebo; per-sample allocation not given. Sampling was done on day 63 after the first vaccine or placebo injection. Using immunoSEQ multiplex PCR, the repertoire was profiled, and TCRdb retains in-frame clones only, with some absent. The data hold over 450,000 clones, with 80% to 90% observed a single time. A single count supports this clone.

This receptor was obtained from a person between 18 and 59 years old who received the Ad26.COV2.S COVID-19 vaccine or a placebo. The sequencing here drew on peripheral blood, taken in a trial of Ad26.COV2.S vaccine versus placebo. V and J are TRBV19 and TRBJ1-2; D unresolved. CDR3 amino acids: CASTDINYGYTF. CDR3 bases: TGTGCCAGTACTGACATCAACTATGGCTACACCTTC. The complete variable domain, with remaining parts taken from reference TRBV19 and TRBJ1-2, reads DGGITQSPKYLFRKEGQNVTLSCEQNLNHDAMYWYRQDPGQGLRLIYYSQIVNDFQKGDIAEGYSVSREKKESFPLTVTSAQKNPTAFYLCASTDINYGYTFGSGTRLTVV.